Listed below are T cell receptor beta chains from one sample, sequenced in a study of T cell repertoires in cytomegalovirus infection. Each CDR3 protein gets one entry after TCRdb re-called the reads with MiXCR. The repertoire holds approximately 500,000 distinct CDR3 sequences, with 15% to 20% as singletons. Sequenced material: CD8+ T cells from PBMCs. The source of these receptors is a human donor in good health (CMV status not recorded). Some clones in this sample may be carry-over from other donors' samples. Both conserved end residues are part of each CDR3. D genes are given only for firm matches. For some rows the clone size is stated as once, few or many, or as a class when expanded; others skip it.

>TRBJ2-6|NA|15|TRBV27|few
CASSLLQTGANVLTF
TGTGCCAGCAGTTTATTGCAGACCGGGGCCAACGTCCTGACTTTC
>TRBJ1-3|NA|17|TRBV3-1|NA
CASSQAVQPTSGNTIYF
TGTGCCAGCAGCCAAGCCGTACAGCCAACCTCTGGAAACACCATATATTTT
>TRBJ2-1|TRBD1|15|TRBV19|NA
CASSYSGTGLNEQFF
TGTGCCAGTAGCTACTCCGGGACAGGGCTTAATGAGCAGTTCTTC
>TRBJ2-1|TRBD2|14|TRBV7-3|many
CASSLIGGANEQFF
TGTGCCAGCAGCTTAATCGGGGGGGCAAATGAGCAGTTCTTC
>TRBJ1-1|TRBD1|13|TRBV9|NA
CASSMDGDREAFF
TGTGCCAGCAGCATGGACGGGGACAGGGAGGCTTTCTTT
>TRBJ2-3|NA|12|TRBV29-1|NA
CSVVSSTDTQYF
TGCAGCGTTGTAAGTAGCACAGATACGCAGTATTTT
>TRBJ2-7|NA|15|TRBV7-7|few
CASSLEQGGNYEQYF
TGTGCCAGCAGCTTAGAACAGGGAGGGAACTACGAGCAGTACTTC
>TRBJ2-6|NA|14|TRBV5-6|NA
CASSPTGVANVLTF
TGTGCCAGCAGCCCCACGGGAGTGGCCAACGTCCTGACTTTC
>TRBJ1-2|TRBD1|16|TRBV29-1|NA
CSVVGEDPGQGHGYTF
TGCAGCGTTGTGGGGGAGGATCCGGGACAGGGTCATGGCTACACCTTC
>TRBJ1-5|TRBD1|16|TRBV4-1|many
CASSQDEGQRNQPQHF
TGCGCCAGCAGCCAAGACGAGGGACAGCGCAATCAGCCCCAGCATTTT
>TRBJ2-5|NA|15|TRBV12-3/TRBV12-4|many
CASSSGAGRQETQYF
TGTGCCAGCAGCTCTGGGGCAGGACGACAAGAGACCCAGTACTTC
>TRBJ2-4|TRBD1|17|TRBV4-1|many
CASSQSLTGVDKNIQYF
TGCGCCAGCAGCCAATCTCTGACAGGGGTGGACAAAAACATTCAGTACTTC
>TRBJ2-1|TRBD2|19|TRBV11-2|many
CASSATGTSGGASYNEQFF
TGTGCCAGCAGCGCCACCGGGACTAGCGGGGGGGCCTCCTACAATGAGCAGTTCTTC
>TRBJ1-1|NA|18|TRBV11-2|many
CASSEPDRLWEMNTEAFF
TGTGCCAGCAGCGAACCGGACCGACTTTGGGAAATGAACACTGAAGCTTTCTTT